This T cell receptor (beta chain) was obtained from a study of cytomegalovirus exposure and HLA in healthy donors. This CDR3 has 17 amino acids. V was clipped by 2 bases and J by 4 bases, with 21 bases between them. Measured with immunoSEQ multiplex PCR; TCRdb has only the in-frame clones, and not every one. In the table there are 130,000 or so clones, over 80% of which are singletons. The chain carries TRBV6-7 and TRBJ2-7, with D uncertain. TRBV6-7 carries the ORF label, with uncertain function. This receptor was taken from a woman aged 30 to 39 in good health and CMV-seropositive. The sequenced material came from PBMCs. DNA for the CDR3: TGTGCCAGCAGTTACACCCTGCGTTGCAGCGAACCATACGAGCAGTACTTC. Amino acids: CASSYTLRCSEPYEQYF.